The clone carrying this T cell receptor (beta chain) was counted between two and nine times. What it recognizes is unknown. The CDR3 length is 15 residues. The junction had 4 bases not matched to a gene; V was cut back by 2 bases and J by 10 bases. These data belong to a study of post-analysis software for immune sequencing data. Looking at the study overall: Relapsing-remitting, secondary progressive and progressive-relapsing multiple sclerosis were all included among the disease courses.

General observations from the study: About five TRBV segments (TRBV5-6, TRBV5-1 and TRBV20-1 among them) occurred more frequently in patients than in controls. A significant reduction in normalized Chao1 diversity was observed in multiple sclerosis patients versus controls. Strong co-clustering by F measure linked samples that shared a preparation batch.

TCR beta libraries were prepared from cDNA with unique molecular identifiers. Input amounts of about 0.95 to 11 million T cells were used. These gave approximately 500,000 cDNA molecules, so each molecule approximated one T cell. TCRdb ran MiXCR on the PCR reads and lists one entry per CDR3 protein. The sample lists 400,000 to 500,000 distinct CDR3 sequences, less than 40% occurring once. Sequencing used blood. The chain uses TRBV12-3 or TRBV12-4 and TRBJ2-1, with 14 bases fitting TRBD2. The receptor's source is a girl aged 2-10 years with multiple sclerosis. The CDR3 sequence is CASSLRGLAGAEQFF. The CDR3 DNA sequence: TGTGCCAGCAGTTTAAGGGGACTAGCGGGAGCCGAGCAGTTCTTC.